This TCR beta chain was recorded in a study of blood T cells in healthy people across ages. Findings and caveats of the study: Strongly correlated with naive T cell percentage was TCR beta diversity.

On this clonotype: The antigen remains undetermined. An end of the junction does not agree with germline; a read error may underlie this.

The donors, healthy Caucasians from Russia, were aged roughly 6 to 100. A minimum of 6 micrograms of total RNA was extracted per sample. Sample-barcoded 5' priming and a J-beta primer mix drove a second PCR of 7 to 11 cycles. Every sample gave at least 3 million paired-end reads containing CDR3. MiXCR, applied by TCRdb to the 5' RACE reads, yields one record per CDR3 protein. The repertoire holds more than 650,000 distinct CDR3 sequences, more than 25% seen once, with over 2.5% in the top ten. The sample was also reused in another study, on T cells of mothers and their children.

The specimen was blood. This TCR was recovered from a boy aged 10-17 years in good health.

In DNA, the CDR3 is TGTGCCAGCCAGGGGGAGCTGAACACTGAAACTTTCTTT. It specifies CASQGELNTETFF. This chain links TRBV2 with TRBJ1-1; 7 nucleotides line up with TRBD1. Germline V gives CDR1 SNHLY, CDR2 FYNNEI. The CDR3 runs to 13 residues.